This T cell receptor (beta chain) was identified in a study of cytomegalovirus exposure and HLA in healthy donors. Whole-study findings and limits: Earlier analysis yielded a pattern in which most TCR beta V segments were productive about 90% or about 30% of the time.

With 60 Vbeta and 13 Jbeta primers, the PCR was carried out. Clones were read by immunoSEQ multiplex PCR, and TCRdb kept only the in-frame ones, dropping some. The sample comprises some 200,000 clones, 79% of which are singletons, and over 1.5% rests with the top ten. Germline CDR1 is SGHVS and CDR2 is FQNEAQ. The J segment lost 0 bases and the V segment lost 5 bases, leaving 4 bases of the junction unmatched. This CDR3 comprises 15 residues. Of note for this clone: Its antigen remains unknown.

The sample consisted of PBMCs. This sequence originates from a girl between 10 and 17 years old in good health and CMV-seropositive. V and J are TRBV7-8 and TRBJ1-5, with 7 positions matching TRBD1. In DNA form, the CDR3 reads TGTGCCAGCAGCCTGACAGGGTTTAGCAATCAGCCCCAGCATTTT. Its translation: CASSLTGFSNQPQHF.